What follows are 27 T cell receptor beta chains derived from one specimen sequenced in a study of neurological immune-mediated disorders. From the 5' RACE reads, TCRdb called clonotypes with MiXCR, one entry per CDR3 protein. The sample lists about 50,000 distinct CDR3 sequences, 4% to 5.5% seen once, with roughly 3.1% in the top ten. Sample: PBMCs. The receptors here all came from a man aged 50 or older with multiple sclerosis.

This clonotype was detected many times. This chain links TRBV4-1 with TRBJ2-5, with 8 bases aligning to TRBD2. The CDR3 is 17 residues long. V was clipped by 5 bases and J by 5 bases; unmatched bases: 16. Germline V CDR1 and CDR2: MGHRA, YSYEKL. CDR3 coding DNA: TGCGCCAGCAGCGCTCGGACTACGGGAGGGGTAACGGAGACCCAGTACTTC. Its translation is CASSARTTGGVTETQYF.

A note on this clonotype: The CDR3 does not end in the conserved phenylalanine or tryptophan, so this is likely a read error. The V call is TRBV28, the J call TRBJ2-7; possible D gene TRBD2, 6 bases. The V end lost 8 bases, the J end lost 0 bases, and 11 bases lay between the germline ends. The CDR3 totals 13 residues. Germline lookup yields CDR1 MDHEN and CDR2 SYDVKM. In nucleotides, the CDR3 is TGTGCCAGCGAGGGACTCAGCTCCTACGAGCAGTACAAC. Translation gives CASEGLSSYEQYN.

This clonotype has ten or more counts. This chain links TRBV20-1 with TRBJ2-5; possibly TRBD1 or TRBD2 for D (5 bases each). CDR3 length: 14 residues. Germline V gene data show CDR1 as DFQATT and CDR2 as SNEGSKA (reference sequence). V lost 4 bases and J lost 2, with 14 bases in between. The CDR3 here is CSANPGTNQETQYF. CDR3 bases: TGCAGTGCTAACCCCGGGACCAATCAAGAGACCCAGTACTTC.

The chain carries TRBV5-1 and TRBJ2-7; 10 bases agree with TRBD1. The CDR3 loop spans 17 amino acids. In germline, CDR1 is SGHRS, CDR2 YFSETQ. V dropped 4 bases and J dropped 2; count of bases not matched to a gene: 12. The CDR3: CASSRVGTGELTYEQYF. CDR3 in DNA: TGCGCCAGCAGCCGTGTGGGGACAGGGGAATTAACCTACGAGCAGTACTTC.

This chain uses TRBV28 with TRBJ2-7; D may correspond to TRBD1 or TRBD2 (5 bases each). Germline loops: CDR1 MDHEN, CDR2 SYDVKM. The CDR3 extends over 15 amino acids. The V end lost 5 bases, the J end lost 2 bases, and 16 bases lay between the germline ends. In DNA form, the CDR3 reads TGTGCCAGCAGTCCCCTTGGTGAGGGGACCTACGAGCAGTACTTC. Translated: CASSPLGEGTYEQYF. Full variable domain (missing parts from reference TRBV28 and TRBJ2-7): DVKVTQSSRYLVKRTGEKVFLECVQDMDHENMFWYRQDPGLGLRLIYFSYDVKMKEKGDIPEGYSVSREKKERFSLILESASTNQTSMYLCASSPLGEGTYEQYFGPGTRLTVT.

This clonotype was seen at least ten times. V and J are TRBV20-1 and TRBJ2-3, with a tentative D call TRBD1 (6 bases). The CDR3 contains 15 residues. V lost 7 bases, J lost 10 bases, and 27 bases lay in between. CDR1 and CDR2 from the germline V gene are DFQATT and SNEGSKA (reference sequence). The CDR3 spells CSGTASDRGLGAQYF. The CDR3 bases are TGCAGTGGGACCGCCTCGGACAGAGGCCTTGGAGCGCAGTATTTT.

The chain joins TRBV18 to TRBJ2-1; 8 bases match TRBD1. The CDR3 has 16 amino acids. Trimming took 4 bases from V and 1 from J; bases not matched to a gene: 6. Germline V gene lookup returns CDR1 KGHSH and CDR2 LQKENI. CDR3 nucleotide sequence: TGTGCCAGCTCACTCCAAGGACAGGGTTCCTACAATGAGCAGTTCTTC. Encoded protein: CASSLQGQGSYNEQFF.

This clonotype was observed many times. The chain employs TRBV4-1 and TRBJ2-7; 7 bases fit TRBD1. CDR1 and CDR2 from the germline V gene are MGHRA and YSYEKL. V dropped 5 bases and J dropped 6; count of bases not matched to a gene: 7. The CDR3 loop spans 13 amino acids. CDR3 amino acids: CASSIQGVSEQYF. In nucleotides, the CDR3 is TGCGCCAGCAGCATCCAGGGGGTGAGCGAGCAGTACTTC.

The CDR3 sequence: CASRSWGGRYTEAFF. DNA of the CDR3: TGTGCCAGCAGGAGCTGGGGGGGCCGTTACACTGAAGCTTTCTTT. J is TRBJ1-1 and V is TRBV2; TRBD1 might be the D (6 bases). Between the trimmed V and J ends, which lost 6 bases and 3 bases, there was a span of 17 bases. CDR1 is SNHLY, CDR2 FYNNEI, per germline. The CDR3 is 15 amino acids.

Ten or more counts support this clonotype. The rearrangement uses TRBV11-2 and TRBJ1-1; tentative D call: TRBD1 (6 bases). This CDR3 has 13 residues. The germline V and J ends were trimmed by 5 bases and 4 bases, with 11 bases remaining between them. Looked up from germline, CDR1 is SGHAT and CDR2 is FQNNGV. For the CDR3, the DNA is TGTGCCAGCAGCCGAGGAGGGGGCACTGAAGCTTTCTTT. It specifies CASSRGGGTEAFF.

This clonotype was found many times. V is TRBV5-5 and J is TRBJ2-1, with 9 bases matching TRBD2. This CDR3 spans 15 amino acids. The germline gives CDR1 SGHKS, CDR2 YYEKEE (reference sequence). V trimming: 4 bases; J trimming: 7 bases; junction bases outside the gene matches: 9. The CDR3 sequence: CASSIGLAPVNEQFF. Here the CDR3 DNA reads TGTGCCAGCAGCATCGGACTAGCGCCTGTGAATGAGCAGTTCTTC.

A note on this clonotype: A single base separates this from a much larger clone, so it may be a read error. The chain is built from TRBV20-1 and TRBJ2-7; no reliable D call. V dropped 4 bases and J dropped 3 bases, with 7 bases sitting between them. Germline V CDR1 and CDR2: DFQATT, SNEGSKA (reference sequence). The CDR3 has 11 residues. In DNA, the CDR3 is TGCAGTGCTATAATGAACTACGAGCAGTACTTC. Translated: CSAIMNYEQYF.

In its sample, this clonotype was seen many times. V and J are TRBV7-6 and TRBJ2-3; TRBD2 matches at 10 bases. J was trimmed by 3 bases and V by 4 bases; bases with no gene match: 7. This CDR3 spans 16 amino acids. The V gene's germline CDR1 is SGHVS and CDR2 FNYEAQ. Here the CDR3 DNA reads TGTGCCAGCAGCTCGGGGGGGACTAGCGTGACAGATACGCAGTATTTT. As protein: CASSSGGTSVTDTQYF.

The table lists this clonotype with a few counts. The V and J genes are TRBV27 and TRBJ1-4; no clear D gene. Germline V lookup: CDR1 MNHEY, CDR2 SMNVEV (reference sequence). V lost 3 bases and J lost 3, with 11 bases in between. The CDR3 spans 15 residues. CDR3 loop: CASSLRPGPNEKLFF. The CDR3, as DNA: TGTGCCAGCAGTTTGAGGCCGGGTCCTAATGAAAAACTGTTTTTT.

In its sample, this clonotype was seen many times. The J gene is TRBJ2-7, the V gene TRBV3-1, with TRBD1 as a possible D gene (5 bases). In germline, CDR1 is LGHDT, CDR2 YNNKEL (reference sequence). The CDR3 totals 15 residues. Trimming removed 0 bases at V and 5 bases at J, with 14 bases between. CDR3 coding DNA: TGTGCCAGCAGCCAAGATCGACAGTCTACCCACGAGCAGTACTTC. This encodes CASSQDRQSTHEQYF.

This clonotype was seen at least ten times. The V call is TRBV27, the J call TRBJ2-1, with TRBD2 identical over 9 bases. Unmatched junction bases numbered 3, after V lost 4 bases and J lost 2 bases. Germline loops: CDR1 MNHEY, CDR2 SMNVEV (reference sequence). The CDR3 totals 15 residues. CDR3 in amino acids: CASSSSGATYNEQFF. CDR3 DNA: TGTGCCAGCAGTTCTAGCGGGGCTACCTACAATGAGCAGTTCTTC.

This clonotype was picked up many times. The chain uses TRBV12-3 or TRBV12-4 and TRBJ2-3; 7 bases agree with TRBD2. CDR3 length equals 14 residues. V lost 3 bases to trimming and J lost 1 base; unmatched junction nucleotides: 1. Here the CDR3 reads CASSFRGGTDTQYF. CDR3 bases: TGTGCCAGCAGTTTCCGGGGGGGCACAGATACGCAGTATTTT.

The V call is TRBV5-1, the J call TRBJ1-1; possibly TRBD1 for D (5 bases). CDR1 and CDR2 (germline): SGHRS, YFSETQ. V gave up 7 bases and J gave up 8 bases, with 18 bases separating them. CDR3 length: 13 amino acids. CDR3: CASWRGRVGEAFF. In DNA form, the CDR3 reads TGCGCCAGCTGGAGGGGCCGCGTCGGGGAAGCTTTCTTT.

This clonotype occurred many times. The chain carries TRBV4-1 and TRBJ2-2; D not resolved. The V end was cut by 0 bases, the J end by 0 bases, with 8 bases between. The CDR3 runs 16 residues. Germline values: CDR1 MGHRA, CDR2 YSYEKL. CDR3 nucleotides: TGCGCCAGCAGCCAAGATACGAACGCGAACACCGGGGAGCTGTTTTTT. Amino acid sequence: CASSQDTNANTGELFF.

This clonotype came up a few times. This may come from a read error, since a much larger clone is one base off. J is TRBJ1-5 and V is TRBV6-1; D gene uncertain. This CDR3 is built from 14 residues. Germline CDR1 reads MNHNS; CDR2 reads SASEGT. The CDR3: CASSEGYSNQPQNF. For the CDR3, the DNA is TGTGCCAGCAGTGAAGGGTATAGCAATCAGCCCCAGAATTTT.

In its sample, this clonotype was seen many times. This sequence joins TRBV10-3 and TRBJ1-5; a weak D match, TRBD1 (5 bases). V dropped 6 bases and J dropped 4 bases, with 10 bases sitting between them. This CDR3 is built from 13 residues. Germline CDR1 ENHRY, CDR2 SYGVKD. CDR3 in amino acids: CAISREENQPQHF. In DNA, the CDR3 is TGTGCCATCAGCAGGGAGGAGAATCAGCCCCAGCATTTT.

Many counts were recorded for this clonotype. This chain links TRBV10-3 with TRBJ1-2; a possible D gene is TRBD1 (5 bases). The germline CDR1 and CDR2 sequences are ENHRY and SYGVKD. V was cut by 2 bases and J by 4 bases, with 8 bases left in between. CDR3 length equals 13 residues. The CDR3 protein is CAISEGDRYGYTF. The DNA of the CDR3 is TGTGCCATCAGTGAGGGGGACCGCTATGGCTACACCTTC.

This clonotype was detected only a few times. The rearrangement joins TRBV5-1 to TRBJ1-1; a weak D match, TRBD1 (5 bases). Trimming shortened V by 1 base and J by 1 base, and 11 bases separated the two germline ends. The length of the CDR3 is 15 residues. CDR1 and CDR2 (germline): SGHRS, YFSETQ. The CDR3 region is CASSLRGSQNTEAFF. The DNA of the CDR3 is TGCGCCAGCAGCTTGCGGGGCAGCCAGAACACTGAAGCTTTCTTT.

This clonotype came up many times. The chain joins TRBV5-1 to TRBJ2-3; D is possibly TRBD2 (5 bases). The CDR3 runs 12 residues. Between the trimmed V and J ends, which lost 4 bases and 6 bases, there was a span of 9 bases. Germline assignment: CDR1 SGHRS and CDR2 YFSETQ. The CDR3 sequence is CASSGGYDTQYF. The CDR3 nucleotides read TGCGCCAGCAGCGGAGGTTATGATACGCAGTATTTT.

This clonotype was recorded a few times. The J gene is TRBJ2-3, the V gene TRBV11-2, with no clear D. V lost 6 bases and J 6 bases, leaving 13 bases between the germline ends. Germline V lookup: CDR1 SGHAT, CDR2 FQNNGV. The CDR3 length is 13 residues. The CDR3, as DNA: TGTGCCAGCAGGCCAGATCTCCGCGATACGCAGTATTTT. Translating gives CASRPDLRDTQYF.

This chain links TRBV11-2 with TRBJ2-5; a weak D match, TRBD1 (6 bases). The CDR3 length is 15 residues. Trimming left V 7 bases short and J 4 bases short, with 19 bases between. The germline V gene encodes CDR1 SGHAT and CDR2 FQNNGV. The chain's CDR3 is CASNPSQGTRETQYF. CDR3 DNA sequence: TGTGCCAGCAACCCGAGCCAGGGGACGAGAGAGACCCAGTACTTC. Full variable domain (missing parts from reference TRBV11-2 and TRBJ2-5): EAGVAQSPRYKIIEKRQSVAFWCNPISGHATLYWYQQILGQGPKLLIQFQNNGVVDDSQLPKDRFSAERLKGVDSTLKIQPAKLEDSAVYLCASNPSQGTRETQYFGPGTRLLVL.

This clonotype was seen many times. The chain couples TRBV6-5 to TRBJ2-1, with D perhaps matching TRBD2 (7 bases). The V gene lost 6 bases and the J gene lost 7 bases, with 19 bases spanning the gap. Germline CDR1 is MNHEY and CDR2 is SVGAGI. This CDR3 is built from 15 residues. CDR3 in amino acids: CASRPRGAPRNEQFF. The CDR3 DNA reads as TGTGCCAGCAGACCACGGGGGGCCCCAAGGAATGAGCAGTTCTTC.